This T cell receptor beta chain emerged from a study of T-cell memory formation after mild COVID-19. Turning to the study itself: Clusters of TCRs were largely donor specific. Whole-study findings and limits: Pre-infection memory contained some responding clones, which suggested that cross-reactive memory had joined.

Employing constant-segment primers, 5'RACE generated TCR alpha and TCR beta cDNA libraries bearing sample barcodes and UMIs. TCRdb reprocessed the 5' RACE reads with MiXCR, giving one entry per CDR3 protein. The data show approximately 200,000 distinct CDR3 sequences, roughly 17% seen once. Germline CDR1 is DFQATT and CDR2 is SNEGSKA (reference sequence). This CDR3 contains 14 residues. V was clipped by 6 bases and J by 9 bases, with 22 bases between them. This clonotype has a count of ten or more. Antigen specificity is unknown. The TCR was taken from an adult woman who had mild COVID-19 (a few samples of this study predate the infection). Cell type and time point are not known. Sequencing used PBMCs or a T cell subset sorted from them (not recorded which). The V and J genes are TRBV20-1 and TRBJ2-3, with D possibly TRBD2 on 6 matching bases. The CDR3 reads CSAEGGSQENTQYF. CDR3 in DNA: TGCAGTGCGGAGGGTGGGAGCCAAGAGAACACGCAGTATTTT.